This T cell receptor beta chain was identified during a study of tumor-infiltrating lymphocytes in primary liver carcinoma. The CDR3 has 15 residues. Trimming stripped 5 bases from V and 5 bases from J, with 16 bases between. TCR beta cDNA was prepared out of about 510 ng total RNA by means of a constant-region primer. Each TCR beta library was derived from three nested multiplex PCR rounds that employed slightly modified ARM-PCR. TRBV1-TRBV30 forward and Cbeta reverse primers drove the first two roughly 10-cycle rounds. TCRdb re-derived calls from the multiplex PCR reads in MiXCR, one entry per CDR3 protein. The sample consists of approximately 340,000 distinct CDR3 sequences, about two thirds of them appearing once. In the case of this clonotype: This may stem from a read error, because a much larger clone lies one nucleotide away.

Unsorted whole blood yielded blood RNA, and germline DNA was extracted as well. The sequenced sample was peripheral blood. The chain employs TRBV12-3 or TRBV12-4 and TRBJ2-1; tentatively, D is TRBD1 (6 bases). This clonotype originated in a man aged 35 to 55 with primary liver carcinoma and hepatitis B virus infection. The CDR3 here is CASSPRTVINNEQFF. The CDR3 DNA sequence: TGTGCCAGCAGTCCGCGGACAGTGATTAACAATGAGCAGTTCTTC.